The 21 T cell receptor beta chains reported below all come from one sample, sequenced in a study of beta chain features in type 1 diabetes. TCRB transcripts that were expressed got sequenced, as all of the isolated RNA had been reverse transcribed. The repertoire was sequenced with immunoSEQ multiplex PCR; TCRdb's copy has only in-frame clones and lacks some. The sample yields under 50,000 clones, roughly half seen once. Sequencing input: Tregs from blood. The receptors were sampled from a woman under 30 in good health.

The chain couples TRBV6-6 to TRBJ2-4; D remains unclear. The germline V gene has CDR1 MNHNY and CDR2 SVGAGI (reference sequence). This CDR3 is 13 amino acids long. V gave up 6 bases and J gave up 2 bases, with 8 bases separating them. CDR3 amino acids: CASSSTSKNIQYF. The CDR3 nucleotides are TGTGCCAGCAGCTCCACTTCCAAAAACATTCAGTACTTC.

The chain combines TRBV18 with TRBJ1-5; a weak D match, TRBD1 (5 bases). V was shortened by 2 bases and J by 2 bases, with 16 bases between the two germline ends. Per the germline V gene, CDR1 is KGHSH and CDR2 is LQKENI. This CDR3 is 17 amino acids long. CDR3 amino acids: CASSPSGRGVGNQPQHF. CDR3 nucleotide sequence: TGTGCCAGCTCACCATCTGGGAGGGGCGTCGGCAATCAGCCCCAGCATTTT.

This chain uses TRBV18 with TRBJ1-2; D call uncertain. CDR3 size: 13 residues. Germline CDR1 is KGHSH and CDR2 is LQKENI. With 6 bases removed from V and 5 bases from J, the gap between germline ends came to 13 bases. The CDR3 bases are TGTGCCAGCTCCTTTACAAGTTCTTATGGCTACACCTTC. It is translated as CASSFTSSYGYTF.

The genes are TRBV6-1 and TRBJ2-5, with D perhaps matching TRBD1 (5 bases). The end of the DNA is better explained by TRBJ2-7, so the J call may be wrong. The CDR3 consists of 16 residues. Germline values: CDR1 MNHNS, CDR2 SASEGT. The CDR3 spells CASSEEATVFIYEQYF. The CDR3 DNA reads TGTGCCAGCAGTGAAGAAGCGACAGTTTTTATATACGAGCAGTACTTC.

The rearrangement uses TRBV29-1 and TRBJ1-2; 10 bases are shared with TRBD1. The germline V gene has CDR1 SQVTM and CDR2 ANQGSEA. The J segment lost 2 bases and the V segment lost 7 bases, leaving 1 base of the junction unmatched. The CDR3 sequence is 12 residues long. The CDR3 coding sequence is TGCAGCGGGGGACAGGGGAACTATGGCTACACCTTC. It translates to CSGGQGNYGYTF.

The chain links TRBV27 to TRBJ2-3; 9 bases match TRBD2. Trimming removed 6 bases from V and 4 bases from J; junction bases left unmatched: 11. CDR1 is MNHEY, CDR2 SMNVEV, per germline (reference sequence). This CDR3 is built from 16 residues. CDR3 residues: CASSRGSGSLADTQYF. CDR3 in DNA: TGTGCCAGCAGCCGGGGTAGCGGGAGTTTGGCAGATACGCAGTATTTT.

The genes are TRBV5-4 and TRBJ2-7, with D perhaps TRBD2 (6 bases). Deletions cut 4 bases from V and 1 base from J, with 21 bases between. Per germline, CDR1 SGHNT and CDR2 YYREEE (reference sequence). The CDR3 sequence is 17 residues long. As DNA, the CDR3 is TGTGCCAGCAGCGGGCTCCGGATCGGGACTGCGTCCTACGAGCAGTACTTC. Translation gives CASSGLRIGTASYEQYF.

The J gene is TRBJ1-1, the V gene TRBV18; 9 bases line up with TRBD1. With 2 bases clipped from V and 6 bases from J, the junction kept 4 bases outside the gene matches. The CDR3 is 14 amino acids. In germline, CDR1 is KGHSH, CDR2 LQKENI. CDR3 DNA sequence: TGTGCCAGCTCACCAACCCGGACAGGGGCTGAAGCTTTCTTT. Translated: CASSPTRTGAEAFF.

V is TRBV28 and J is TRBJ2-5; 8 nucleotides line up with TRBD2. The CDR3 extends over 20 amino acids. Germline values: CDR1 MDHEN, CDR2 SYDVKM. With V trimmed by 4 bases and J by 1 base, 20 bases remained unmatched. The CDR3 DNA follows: TGTGCCAGCAGTTCCGCAACGTCGCCGGGACTAGGGAGAGGCCAAGAGACCCAGTACTTC. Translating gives CASSSATSPGLGRGQETQYF.

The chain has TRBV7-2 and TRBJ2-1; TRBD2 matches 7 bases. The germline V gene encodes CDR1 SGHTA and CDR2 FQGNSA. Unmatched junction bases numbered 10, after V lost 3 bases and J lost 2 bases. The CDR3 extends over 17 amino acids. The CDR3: CASSLDSGYTTYNEQFF. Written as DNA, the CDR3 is TGTGCCAGCAGCTTGGATAGCGGGTATACAACCTACAATGAGCAGTTCTTC. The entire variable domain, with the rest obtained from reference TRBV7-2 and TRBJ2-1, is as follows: GAGVSQSPSNKVTEKGKDVELRCDPISGHTALYWYRQSLGQGLEFLIYFQGNSAPDKSGLPSDRFSAERTGGSVSTLTIQRTQQEDSAVYLCASSLDSGYTTYNEQFFGPGTRLTVL.

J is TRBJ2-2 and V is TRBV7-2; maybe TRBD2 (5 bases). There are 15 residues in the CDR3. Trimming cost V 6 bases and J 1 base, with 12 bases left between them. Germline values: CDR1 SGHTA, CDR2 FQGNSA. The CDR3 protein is CASSRRQVNTGELFF. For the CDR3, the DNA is TGTGCCAGCAGTCGGAGGCAGGTGAACACCGGGGAGCTGTTTTTT.

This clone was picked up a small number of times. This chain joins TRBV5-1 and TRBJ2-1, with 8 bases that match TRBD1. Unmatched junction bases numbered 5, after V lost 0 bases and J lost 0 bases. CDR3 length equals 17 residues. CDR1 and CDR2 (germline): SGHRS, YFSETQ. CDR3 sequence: CASSLGQGLSSYNEQFF. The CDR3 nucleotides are TGCGCCAGCAGCTTGGGACAGGGGCTGTCCTCCTACAATGAGCAGTTCTTC. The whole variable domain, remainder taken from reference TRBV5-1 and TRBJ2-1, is KAGVTQTPRYLIKTRGQQVTLSCSPISGHRSVSWYQQTPGQGLQFLFEYFSETQRNKGNFPGRFSGRQFSNSRSEMNVSTLELGDSALYLCASSLGQGLSSYNEQFFGPGTRLTVL.

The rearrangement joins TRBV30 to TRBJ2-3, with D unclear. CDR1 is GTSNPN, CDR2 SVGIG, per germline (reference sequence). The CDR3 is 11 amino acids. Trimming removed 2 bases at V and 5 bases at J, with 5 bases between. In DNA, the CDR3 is TGTGCCTGGAGTACGGGAGATACGCAGTATTTT. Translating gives CAWSTGDTQYF.

The CDR3 nucleotides are TGTGCCACTCATGGGGGGAGTTTCAATGAGCAGTTCTTC. Encoded protein: CATHGGSFNEQFF. V is TRBV19 and J is TRBJ2-1, with D perhaps matching TRBD2 (6 bases). V dropped 10 bases and J dropped 6 bases, with 16 bases sitting between them. The CDR3 loop spans 13 amino acids. Germline V gives CDR1 LNHDA, CDR2 SQIVND (reference sequence).

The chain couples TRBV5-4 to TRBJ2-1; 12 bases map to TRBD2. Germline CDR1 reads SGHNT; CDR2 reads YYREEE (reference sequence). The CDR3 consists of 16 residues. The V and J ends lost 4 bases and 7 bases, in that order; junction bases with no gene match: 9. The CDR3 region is CASSTSTSGRSNEQFF. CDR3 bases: TGTGCCAGCAGCACCTCGACTAGCGGGAGATCGAATGAGCAGTTCTTC.

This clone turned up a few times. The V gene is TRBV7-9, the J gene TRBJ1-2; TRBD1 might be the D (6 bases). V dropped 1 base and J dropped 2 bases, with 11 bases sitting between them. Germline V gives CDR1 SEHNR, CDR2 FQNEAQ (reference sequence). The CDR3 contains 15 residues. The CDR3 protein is CASSLEVGANYGYTF. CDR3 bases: TGTGCCAGCAGCTTAGAGGTGGGGGCAAACTATGGCTACACCTTC.

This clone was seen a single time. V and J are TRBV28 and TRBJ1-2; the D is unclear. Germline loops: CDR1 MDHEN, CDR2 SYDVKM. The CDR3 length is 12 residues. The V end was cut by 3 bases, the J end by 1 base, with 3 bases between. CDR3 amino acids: CASSFINYGYTF. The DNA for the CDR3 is TGTGCCAGCAGTTTCATTAACTATGGCTACACCTTC.

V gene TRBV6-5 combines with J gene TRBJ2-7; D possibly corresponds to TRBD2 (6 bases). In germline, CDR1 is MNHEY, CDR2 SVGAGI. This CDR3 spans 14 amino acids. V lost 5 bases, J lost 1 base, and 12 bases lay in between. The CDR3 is CASSPGTRSYEQYF. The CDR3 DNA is TGTGCCAGCAGTCCGGGGACTCGATCCTACGAGCAGTACTTC.

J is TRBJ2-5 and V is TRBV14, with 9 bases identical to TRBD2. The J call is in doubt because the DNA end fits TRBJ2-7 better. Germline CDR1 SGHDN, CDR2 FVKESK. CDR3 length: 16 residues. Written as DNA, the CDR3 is TGTGCCAGCAGCCAGGAGGGGACTAGCCTACCCTACGAGCAGTACTTC. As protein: CASSQEGTSLPYEQYF.

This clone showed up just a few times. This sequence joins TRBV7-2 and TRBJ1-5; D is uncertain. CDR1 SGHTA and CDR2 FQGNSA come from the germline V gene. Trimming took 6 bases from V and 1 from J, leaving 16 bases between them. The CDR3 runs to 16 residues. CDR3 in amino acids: CASSFRGGESNQPQHF. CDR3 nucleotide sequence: TGTGCCAGCAGTTTCCGCGGTGGGGAGAGCAATCAGCCCCAGCATTTT.

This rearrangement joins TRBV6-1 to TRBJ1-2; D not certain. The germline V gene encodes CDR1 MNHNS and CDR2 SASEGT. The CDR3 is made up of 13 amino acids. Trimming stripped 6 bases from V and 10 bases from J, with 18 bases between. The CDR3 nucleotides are TGTGCCAGCAGCCTCAGCTACAGCTCCGTCTACACCTTC. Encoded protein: CASSLSYSSVYTF.